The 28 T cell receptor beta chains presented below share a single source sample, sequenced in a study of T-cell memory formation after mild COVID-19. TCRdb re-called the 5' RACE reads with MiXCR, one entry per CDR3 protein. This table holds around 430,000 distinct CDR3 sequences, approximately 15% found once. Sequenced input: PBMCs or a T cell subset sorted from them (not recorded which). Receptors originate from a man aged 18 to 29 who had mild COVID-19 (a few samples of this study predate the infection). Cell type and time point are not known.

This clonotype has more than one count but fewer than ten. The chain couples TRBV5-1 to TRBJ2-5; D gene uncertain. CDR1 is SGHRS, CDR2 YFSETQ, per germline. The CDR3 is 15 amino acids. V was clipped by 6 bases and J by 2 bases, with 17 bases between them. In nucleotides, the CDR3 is TGCGCCAGCACAATCGGTGAGGCAAAACAAGAGACCCAGTACTTC. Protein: CASTIGEAKQETQYF.

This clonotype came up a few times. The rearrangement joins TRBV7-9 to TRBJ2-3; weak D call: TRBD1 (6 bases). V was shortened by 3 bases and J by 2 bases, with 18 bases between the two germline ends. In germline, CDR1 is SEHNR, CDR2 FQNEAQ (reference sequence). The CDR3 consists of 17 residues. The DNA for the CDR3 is TGTGCCAGCAGCTTGCCGATAACGGACAGCTACACAGATACGCAGTATTTT. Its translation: CASSLPITDSYTDTQYF.

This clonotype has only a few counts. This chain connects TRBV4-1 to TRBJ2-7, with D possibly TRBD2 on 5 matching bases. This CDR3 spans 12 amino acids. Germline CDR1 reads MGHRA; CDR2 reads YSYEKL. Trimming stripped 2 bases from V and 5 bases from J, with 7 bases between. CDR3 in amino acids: CASSQWGDEQYF. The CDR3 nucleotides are TGCGCCAGCAGCCAATGGGGAGACGAGCAGTACTTC.

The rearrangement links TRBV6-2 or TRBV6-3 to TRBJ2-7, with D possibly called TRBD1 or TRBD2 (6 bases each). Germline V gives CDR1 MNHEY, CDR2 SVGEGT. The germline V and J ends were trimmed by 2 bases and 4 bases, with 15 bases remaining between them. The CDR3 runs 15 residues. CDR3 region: CASSYGGGRKYEQYV. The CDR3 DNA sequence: TGTGCCAGCAGTTACGGAGGGGGGCGAAAGTACGAGCAGTACGTC.

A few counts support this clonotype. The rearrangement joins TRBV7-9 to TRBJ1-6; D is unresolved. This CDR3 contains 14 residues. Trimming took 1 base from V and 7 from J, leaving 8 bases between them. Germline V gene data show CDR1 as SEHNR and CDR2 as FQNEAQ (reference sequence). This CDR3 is CASSLGAINSPLHF. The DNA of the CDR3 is TGTGCCAGCAGCTTAGGGGCAATCAATTCACCCCTCCACTTT.

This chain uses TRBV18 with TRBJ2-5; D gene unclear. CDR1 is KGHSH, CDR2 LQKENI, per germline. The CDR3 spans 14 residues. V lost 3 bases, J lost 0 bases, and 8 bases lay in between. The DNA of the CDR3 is TGTGCCAGCTCACCTCTAAGTAACCAAGAGACCCAGTACTTC. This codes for CASSPLSNQETQYF.

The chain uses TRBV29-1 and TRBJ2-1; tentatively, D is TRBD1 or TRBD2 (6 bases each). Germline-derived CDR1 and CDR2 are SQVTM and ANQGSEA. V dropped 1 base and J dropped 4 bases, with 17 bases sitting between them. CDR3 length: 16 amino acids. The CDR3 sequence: CSVEGGLAQEYNEQFF. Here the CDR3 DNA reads TGCAGCGTTGAAGGGGGGCTAGCGCAGGAATACAATGAGCAGTTCTTC.

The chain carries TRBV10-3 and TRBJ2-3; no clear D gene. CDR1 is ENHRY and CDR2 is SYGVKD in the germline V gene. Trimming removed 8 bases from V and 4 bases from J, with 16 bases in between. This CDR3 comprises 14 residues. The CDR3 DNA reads TGTGCCATCGGAGACACCCAAGTCCCAGATACGCAGTATTTT. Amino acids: CAIGDTQVPDTQYF.

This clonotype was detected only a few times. The CDR3 here is CASSPSPRGDEQFF. As DNA, the CDR3 is TGCGCCAGCAGCCCCTCTCCGAGGGGCGATGAGCAGTTCTTC. The chain combines TRBV4-1 with TRBJ2-1; TRBD1 or TRBD2 may be the D gene (5 bases each). The CDR3 covers 14 residues. V was cut by 4 bases and J by 8 bases, with 15 bases left in between. The germline V gene encodes CDR1 MGHRA and CDR2 YSYEKL.

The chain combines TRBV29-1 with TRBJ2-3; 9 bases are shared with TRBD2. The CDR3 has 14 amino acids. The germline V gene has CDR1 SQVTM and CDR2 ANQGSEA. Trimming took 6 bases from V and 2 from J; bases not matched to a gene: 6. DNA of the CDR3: TGCAGCGTACCGACTAGCGGCAACACAGATACGCAGTATTTT. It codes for CSVPTSGNTDTQYF.

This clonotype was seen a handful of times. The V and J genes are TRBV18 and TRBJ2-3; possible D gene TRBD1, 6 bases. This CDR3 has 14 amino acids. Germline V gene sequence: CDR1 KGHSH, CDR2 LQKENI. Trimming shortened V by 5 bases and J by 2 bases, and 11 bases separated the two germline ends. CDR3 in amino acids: CASSSGQITDTQYF. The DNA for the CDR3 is TGTGCCAGCTCATCAGGACAGATCACAGATACGCAGTATTTT.

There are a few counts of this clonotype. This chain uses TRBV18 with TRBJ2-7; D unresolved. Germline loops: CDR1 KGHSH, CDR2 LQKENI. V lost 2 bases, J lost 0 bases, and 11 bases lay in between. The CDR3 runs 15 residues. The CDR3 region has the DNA TGTGCCAGCTCACCAACTTTGCCCTACTCCTACGAGCAGTACTTC. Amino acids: CASSPTLPYSYEQYF.

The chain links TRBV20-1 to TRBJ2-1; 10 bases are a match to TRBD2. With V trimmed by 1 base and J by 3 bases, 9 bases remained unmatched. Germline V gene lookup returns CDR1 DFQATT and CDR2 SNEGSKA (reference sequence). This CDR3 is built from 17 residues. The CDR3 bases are TGCAGTGCTAGAGGAGGGGCTAGCGGGGGAGGCTACAATGAGCAGTTCTTC. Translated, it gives CSARGGASGGGYNEQFF.

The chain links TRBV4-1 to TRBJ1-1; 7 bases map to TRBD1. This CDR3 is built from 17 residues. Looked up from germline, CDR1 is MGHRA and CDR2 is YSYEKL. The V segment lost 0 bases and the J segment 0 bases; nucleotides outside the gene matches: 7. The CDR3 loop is CASSQDLGTELNTEAFF. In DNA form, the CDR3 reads TGCGCCAGCAGCCAAGATCTAGGGACAGAGCTGAACACTGAAGCTTTCTTT.

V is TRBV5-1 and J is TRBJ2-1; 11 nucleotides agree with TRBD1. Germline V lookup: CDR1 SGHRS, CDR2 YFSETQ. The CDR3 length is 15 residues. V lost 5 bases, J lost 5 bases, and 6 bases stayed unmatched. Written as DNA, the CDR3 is TGCGCCAGCAGTTGGGGGACAGGGGGGCACAATGAGCAGTTCTTC. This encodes CASSWGTGGHNEQFF.

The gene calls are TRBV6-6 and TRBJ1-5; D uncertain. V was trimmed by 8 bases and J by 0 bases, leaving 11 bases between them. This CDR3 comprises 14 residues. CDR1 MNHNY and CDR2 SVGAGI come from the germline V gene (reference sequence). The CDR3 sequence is CASRGTYSNQPQHF. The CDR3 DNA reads TGTGCCAGCCGAGGTACATATAGCAATCAGCCCCAGCATTTT.

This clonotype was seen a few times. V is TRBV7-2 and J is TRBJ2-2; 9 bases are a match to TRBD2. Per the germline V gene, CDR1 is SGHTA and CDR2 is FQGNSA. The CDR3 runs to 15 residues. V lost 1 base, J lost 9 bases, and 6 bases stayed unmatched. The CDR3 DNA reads TGTGCCAGCAGCTTAGGGCGGGGGGGACGCTGGGAGCTGTTTTTT. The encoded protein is CASSLGRGGRWELFF.

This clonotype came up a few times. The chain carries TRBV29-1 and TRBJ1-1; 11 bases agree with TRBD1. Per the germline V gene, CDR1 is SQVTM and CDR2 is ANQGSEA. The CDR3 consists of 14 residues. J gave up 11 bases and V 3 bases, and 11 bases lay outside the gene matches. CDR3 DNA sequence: TGCAGCGTTGAGGACAGGGGGCGGTGGGAAGGCGCTTTCTTT. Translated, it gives CSVEDRGRWEGAFF.

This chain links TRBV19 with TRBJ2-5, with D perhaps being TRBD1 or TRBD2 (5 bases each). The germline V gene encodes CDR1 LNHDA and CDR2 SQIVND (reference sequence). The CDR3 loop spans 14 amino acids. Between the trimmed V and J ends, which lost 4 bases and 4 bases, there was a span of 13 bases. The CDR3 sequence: CASSNGRAGETQYF. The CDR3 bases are TGTGCCAGTAGTAACGGCAGGGCGGGAGAGACCCAGTACTTC.

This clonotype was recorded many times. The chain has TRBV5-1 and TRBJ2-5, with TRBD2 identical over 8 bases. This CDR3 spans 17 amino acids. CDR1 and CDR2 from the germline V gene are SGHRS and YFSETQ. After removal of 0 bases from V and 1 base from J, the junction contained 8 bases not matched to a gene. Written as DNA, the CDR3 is TGCGCCAGCAGCTTGGGTACAGCGGGGGCCTTCCAAGAGACCCAGTACTTC. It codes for CASSLGTAGAFQETQYF.

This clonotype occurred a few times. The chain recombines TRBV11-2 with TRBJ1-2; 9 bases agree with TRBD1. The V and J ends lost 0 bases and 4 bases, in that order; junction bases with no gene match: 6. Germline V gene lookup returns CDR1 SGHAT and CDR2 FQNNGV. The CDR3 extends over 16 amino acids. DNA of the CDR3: TGTGCCAGCAGCTTAGATTCCGGGACAGGGCCCTATGGCTACACCTTC. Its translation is CASSLDSGTGPYGYTF. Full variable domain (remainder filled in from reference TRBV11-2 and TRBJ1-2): EAGVAQSPRYKIIEKRQSVAFWCNPISGHATLYWYQQILGQGPKLLIQFQNNGVVDDSQLPKDRFSAERLKGVDSTLKIQPAKLEDSAVYLCASSLDSGTGPYGYTFGSGTRLTVV.

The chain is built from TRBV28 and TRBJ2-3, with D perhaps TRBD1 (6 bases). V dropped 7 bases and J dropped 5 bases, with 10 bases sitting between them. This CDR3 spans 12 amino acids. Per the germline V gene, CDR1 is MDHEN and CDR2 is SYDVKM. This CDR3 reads CASTKDRDTQYF. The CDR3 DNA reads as TGTGCCAGCACCAAGGACAGAGATACGCAGTATTTT.

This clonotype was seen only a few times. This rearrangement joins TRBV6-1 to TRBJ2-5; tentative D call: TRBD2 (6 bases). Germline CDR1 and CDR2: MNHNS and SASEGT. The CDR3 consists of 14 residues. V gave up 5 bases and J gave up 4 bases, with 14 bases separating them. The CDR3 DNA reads TGTGCCAGCAGTCTTCCGGGGACTCCAGAGACCCAGTACTTC. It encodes CASSLPGTPETQYF.

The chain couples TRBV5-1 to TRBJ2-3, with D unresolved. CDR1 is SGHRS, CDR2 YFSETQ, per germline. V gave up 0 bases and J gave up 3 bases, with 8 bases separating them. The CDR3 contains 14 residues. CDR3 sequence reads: CASSLDPRTDTQYF. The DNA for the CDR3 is TGCGCCAGCAGCTTGGATCCCAGGACAGATACGCAGTATTTT.

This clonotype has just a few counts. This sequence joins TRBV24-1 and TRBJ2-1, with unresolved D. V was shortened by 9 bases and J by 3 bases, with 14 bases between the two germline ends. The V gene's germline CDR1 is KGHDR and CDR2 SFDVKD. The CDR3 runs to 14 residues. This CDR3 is CATSEFSVYNEQFF. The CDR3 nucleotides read TGTGCCACCTCGGAGTTTTCGGTCTACAATGAGCAGTTCTTC.

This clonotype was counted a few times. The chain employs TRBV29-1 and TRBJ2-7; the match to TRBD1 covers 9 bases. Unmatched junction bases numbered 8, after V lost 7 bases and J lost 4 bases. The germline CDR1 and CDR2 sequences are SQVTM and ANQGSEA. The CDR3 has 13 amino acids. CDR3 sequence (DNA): TGCAGCGGATCGGGACAGGGAGGGTACGAGCAGTACTTC. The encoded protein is CSGSGQGGYEQYF.

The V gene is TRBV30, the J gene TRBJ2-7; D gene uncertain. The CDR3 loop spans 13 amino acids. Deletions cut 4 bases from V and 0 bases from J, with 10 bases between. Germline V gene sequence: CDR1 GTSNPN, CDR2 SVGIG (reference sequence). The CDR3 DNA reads TGTGCCTGGATCCCCCCCTACTCCTACGAGCAGTACTTC. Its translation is CAWIPPYSYEQYF.

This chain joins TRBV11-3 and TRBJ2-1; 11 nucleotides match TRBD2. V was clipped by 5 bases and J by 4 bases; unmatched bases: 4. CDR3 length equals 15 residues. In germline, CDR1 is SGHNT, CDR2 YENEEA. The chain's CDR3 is CASSAGLAAYNEQFF. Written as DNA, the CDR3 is TGTGCCAGCAGCGCGGGACTAGCGGCTTACAATGAGCAGTTCTTC.